Following are 23 T cell receptor beta chains from one sample sequenced in a study of blood T cell repertoires in COVID-19. The data were produced by immunoSEQ multiplex PCR, yet TCRdb's version contains in-frame clones alone and is incomplete. The sample consists of 68,000 or so clones, around 91% of them appearing once. Sample: peripheral blood. Receptors were obtained from a man aged 50 or older with acute or convalescent COVID-19.

The rearrangement uses TRBV28 and TRBJ1-5; D is undetermined. The germline V gene has CDR1 MDHEN and CDR2 SYDVKM. The CDR3 is made up of 13 amino acids. The V end lost 5 bases, the J end lost 4 bases, and 9 bases lay between the germline ends. This chain's CDR3 is CASSPPGNQPQHF. CDR3 nucleotides: TGTGCCAGCAGTCCGCCGGGGAATCAGCCCCAGCATTTT.

The genes are TRBV5-1 and TRBJ2-6, with D uncertain. The CDR3 has 15 amino acids. The V end lost 0 bases, the J end lost 0 bases, and 4 bases lay between the germline ends. Per the germline V gene, CDR1 is SGHRS and CDR2 is YFSETQ. The CDR3 DNA follows: TGCGCCAGCAGCTTGGCCATCTCTGGGGCCAACGTCCTGACTTTC. Encoded protein: CASSLAISGANVLTF.

J is TRBJ1-1 and V is TRBV3-1 (or the pseudogene TRBV3-2); possible D gene TRBD1, 6 bases. The ends were cut back, 5 bases at V and 10 bases at J, with 23 bases in the middle. Germline V gene lookup returns CDR1 LGHDT and CDR2 YNNKEL (reference sequence). The CDR3 is 15 amino acids. Here the CDR3 DNA reads TGTGCCAGCAGCGCACGGGACACCCTACCCGGCGTAGCTTTCTTT. Amino acids: CASSARDTLPGVAFF.

This clone occurred a few times. The gene calls are TRBV5-4 and TRBJ2-7; 12 bases line up with TRBD2. The CDR3 consists of 18 residues. The J segment lost 0 bases and the V segment lost 0 bases, leaving 7 bases of the junction unmatched. Looked up from germline, CDR1 is SGHNT and CDR2 is YYREEE (reference sequence). The CDR3 loop reads CASSLGLAGVSRSYEQYF. The CDR3 DNA reads as TGTGCCAGCAGCTTGGGACTAGCGGGAGTCTCCCGCTCCTACGAGCAGTACTTC.

The rearrangement joins TRBV27 to TRBJ2-1, with TRBD2 identical over 7 bases. Germline V lookup: CDR1 MNHEY, CDR2 SMNVEV (reference sequence). V lost 5 bases and J lost 4; bases outside the gene matches: 11. CDR3 length: 16 amino acids. CDR3 residues: CASSRQAGVVYNEQFF. DNA for the CDR3: TGTGCCAGCAGTCGTCAGGCGGGAGTAGTTTACAATGAGCAGTTCTTC.

This clone was recorded once. V gene TRBV24-1 combines with J gene TRBJ2-3, with 8 bases lining up with TRBD2. The V segment lost 3 bases and the J segment 4 bases; nucleotides outside the gene matches: 8. CDR3 length equals 16 residues. Germline values: CDR1 KGHDR, CDR2 SFDVKD. The CDR3 DNA sequence: TGTGCCACCAGTGATCCGCGGTTGGGACTAGCAGATACGCAGTATTTT. It is translated as CATSDPRLGLADTQYF.

In regard to this clone: Other nucleotide sequences in the sample specify the same CDR3. The rearrangement joins TRBV30 to TRBJ1-2; D is uncertain. Germline CDR1 reads GTSNPN; CDR2 reads SVGIG (reference sequence). The germline V and J ends were trimmed by 2 bases and 7 bases, with 11 bases remaining between them. The CDR3 loop spans 12 amino acids. The CDR3: CAWSLQSGGYTF. CDR3 DNA: TGTGCCTGGAGTCTCCAGTCGGGTGGCTACACCTTC.

This chain uses TRBV21-1 with TRBJ1-1. TRBV21-1 is a pseudogene locus. This CDR3 spans 12 amino acids. The CDR3 DNA reads as TGTGCCAGCAGCCGGGACTGCGGGTTGGCTTTCTTT. Translating gives CASSRDCGLAFF.

This rearrangement joins TRBV27 to TRBJ1-4; D possibly corresponds to TRBD1 (5 bases). The CDR3 length is 15 residues. V lost 6 bases and J lost 4, with 15 bases in between. CDR1 and CDR2 (germline): MNHEY, SMNVEV (reference sequence). CDR3 DNA sequence: TGTGCCAGCAGCTTACAACCAGGGTTTAATGAAAAACTGTTTTTT. This encodes CASSLQPGFNEKLFF.

The chain has TRBV5-4 and TRBJ2-7, with 9 bases matching TRBD2. Per germline, CDR1 SGHNT and CDR2 YYREEE (reference sequence). This CDR3 spans 15 amino acids. Trimming at V came to 2 bases and at J to 2 bases, leaving 5 bases not matched to a gene. The CDR3 nucleotides are TGTGCCAGCAGCTTAAGGGCTAGCGGGACCTACGAGCAGTACTTC. Amino acid sequence: CASSLRASGTYEQYF.

The rearrangement uses TRBV19 and TRBJ2-2, with 14 bases that match TRBD2. The J segment lost 5 bases and the V segment lost 4 bases, leaving 9 bases of the junction unmatched. This CDR3 has 18 residues. Germline V gives CDR1 LNHDA, CDR2 SQIVND (reference sequence). CDR3: CASSTSGLAGVVTGELFF. DNA of the CDR3: TGTGCCAGTAGTACCTCGGGACTAGCGGGAGTGGTTACCGGGGAGCTGTTTTTT.

The chain recombines TRBV18 with TRBJ1-1; no reliable D call. Trimming took 6 bases from V and 3 from J, leaving 11 bases between them. This CDR3 region has 13 residues. Germline CDR1 is KGHSH and CDR2 is LQKENI. In DNA, the CDR3 is TGTGCCAGCTCGGCTGTAAAAGACACTGAAGCTTTCTTT. Its protein product is CASSAVKDTEAFF.

J is TRBJ2-1 and V is TRBV24-1; D perhaps matches TRBD1 (6 bases). Trimming took 0 bases from V and 5 from J, leaving 10 bases between them. This CDR3 contains 15 residues. CDR1 is KGHDR, CDR2 SFDVKD, per germline. CDR3 DNA: TGTGCCACCAGTGATTTGCAGGGGACGAACAATGAGCAGTTCTTC. Translating it yields CATSDLQGTNNEQFF.

The chain links TRBV24-1 to TRBJ1-4, with D perhaps matching TRBD1 (5 bases). Germline loops: CDR1 KGHDR, CDR2 SFDVKD. V was pared by 3 bases and J by 7 bases, with 8 bases between. The CDR3 covers 13 residues. The CDR3 coding sequence is TGTGCCACCAGTGATAGGCAGGGTGAAAAACTGTTTTTT. Its translation: CATSDRQGEKLFF.

The chain combines TRBV10-3 with TRBJ2-7; D is perhaps TRBD1 (6 bases). Germline V lookup: CDR1 ENHRY, CDR2 SYGVKD. The germline V and J ends were trimmed by 7 bases and 5 bases, with 18 bases remaining between them. The CDR3 sequence is 14 residues long. The CDR3 spells CAIKQGERVHEQYF. The CDR3 DNA sequence: TGTGCCATCAAACAGGGAGAGAGGGTCCACGAGCAGTACTTC.

The rearrangement links TRBV14 to TRBJ1-2; D uncertain. Germline CDR1 reads SGHDN; CDR2 reads FVKESK. CDR3 length: 13 residues. Trimming stripped 5 bases from V and 1 base from J, with 8 bases between. Here the CDR3 DNA reads TGTGCCAGCAGCAAGGGAGTTAACTATGGCTACACCTTC. Translation gives CASSKGVNYGYTF.

This clone appeared a single time. The rearrangement uses TRBV28 and TRBJ2-7, with D maybe TRBD2 (5 bases). Trimming stripped 7 bases from V and 4 bases from J, with 14 bases between. CDR1 is MDHEN, CDR2 SYDVKM, per germline. CDR3 length: 13 amino acids. CDR3 sequence (DNA): TGTGCCAGCACCGGGATTCGGTCTTACGAGCAGTACTTC. Protein sequence: CASTGIRSYEQYF.

The genes are TRBV10-3 and TRBJ2-5; D unresolved. Trimming removed 3 bases at V and 11 bases at J, with 13 bases between. Germline CDR1 is ENHRY and CDR2 is SYGVKD. The CDR3 is made up of 12 amino acids. CDR3 in amino acids: CAISERVQPQYF. CDR3 sequence (DNA): TGTGCCATCAGTGAAAGAGTGCAACCGCAGTACTTC.

This chain connects TRBV11-2 to TRBJ2-1; a weak D match, TRBD2 (6 bases). CDR3 size: 14 residues. The V end lost 5 bases, the J end lost 6 bases, and 14 bases lay between the germline ends. Germline V lookup: CDR1 SGHAT, CDR2 FQNNGV. In DNA, the CDR3 is TGTGCCAGCAGCCGCATGAAGGAGGGCAATGAGCAGTTCTTC. This codes for CASSRMKEGNEQFF.

V is TRBV6-5 and J is TRBJ2-2; 10 nucleotides match TRBD2. Losses at the gene ends were 6 bases for V and 7 bases for J; bases not matched to a gene: 8. Germline V lookup: CDR1 MNHEY, CDR2 SVGAGI. The length of the CDR3 is 15 residues. The CDR3 spells CASRGLAGVVGELFF. DNA for the CDR3: TGTGCCAGCAGGGGGCTAGCGGGAGTAGTCGGGGAGCTGTTTTTT.

The chain employs TRBV21-1 and TRBJ2-4; the D call in the table, TRBD1, was not verified against the DNA. TRBV21-1 counts as a pseudogene. This CDR3 spans 18 amino acids. The CDR3 sequence is CASSKALRDTIAKNIQYF. CDR3 coding DNA: TGTGCCAGCAGCAAAGCTTTAAGGGACACTATAGCCAAAAACATTCAGTACTTC.

The chain joins TRBV2 to TRBJ1-6; D unclear. V lost 4 bases, J lost 0 bases, and 7 bases lay in between. Germline CDR1 is SNHLY and CDR2 is FYNNEI. The CDR3 is 15 residues long. CDR3 sequence reads: CASSAESSYNSPLHF. The CDR3, as DNA: TGTGCCAGCAGTGCGGAGAGCTCCTATAATTCACCCCTCCACTTT.

The chain carries TRBV27 and TRBJ1-5, with TRBD1 matching 7 bases. In germline, CDR1 is MNHEY, CDR2 SMNVEV (reference sequence). V shed 5 bases, J shed 7 bases, and the junction held 11 bases outside the gene matches. CDR3 size: 15 residues. CDR3 sequence reads: CASSRTGQLKQPQHF. CDR3 bases: TGTGCCAGCAGTCGGACGGGACAGTTGAAACAGCCCCAGCATTTT.